Each of the 25 T cell receptor beta chains below was sequenced from the same sample in a study of response to subunit inactivated influenza vaccine. From the RT-PCR reads, TCRdb called clonotypes with MiXCR, one entry per CDR3 protein. The sample contains over 400,000 distinct CDR3 sequences, over 10% of which appear only once. The sample was PBMCs from blood, taken roughly 46 days after vaccination. The receptor set was obtained from a man aged 45-65 years who received an inactivated influenza vaccine.

This clonotype has just a few counts. This chain uses TRBV6-2 or TRBV6-3 with TRBJ2-7, with D perhaps being TRBD1 or TRBD2 (5 bases each). The CDR3 has 15 residues. Per the germline V gene, CDR1 is MNHEY and CDR2 is SVGEGT. Trimming left V 9 bases short and J 1 base short, with 19 bases between. DNA of the CDR3: TGTGCCAGTTCACCGCCCTGGGACGAATCCTACGAGCAGTACTTC. Amino acid sequence: CASSPPWDESYEQYF.

This sequence joins TRBV27 and TRBJ2-5; D may be TRBD2 (6 bases). Trimming removed 6 bases at V and 4 bases at J, with 9 bases between. CDR1 is MNHEY and CDR2 is SMNVEV in the germline V gene (reference sequence). This CDR3 has 12 residues. The CDR3 sequence is CASSGSGETQYF. The CDR3 DNA reads as TGTGCCAGCAGCGGGAGTGGAGAGACCCAGTACTTC.

The rearrangement joins TRBV14 to TRBJ2-7, with 7 nucleotides matching TRBD1. Germline V gene data show CDR1 as SGHDN and CDR2 as FVKESK. The J segment lost 3 bases and the V segment lost 5 bases, leaving 10 bases of the junction unmatched. The CDR3 totals 15 residues. This CDR3 reads CASSARDSNYYEQYF. The CDR3 region has the DNA TGTGCCAGCAGCGCCCGGGACAGTAACTACTACGAGCAGTACTTC.

This chain connects TRBV15 to TRBJ1-2; D is possibly TRBD1 (5 bases). The CDR3 is 15 residues long. CDR1 is LNHNV and CDR2 is YYDKDF in the germline V gene (reference sequence). V lost 0 bases to trimming and J lost 2 bases, with 10 bases between them. In DNA form, the CDR3 reads TGTGCCACCAGCAGAGAACGACAGCTCAACTATGGCTACACCTTC. Translating gives CATSRERQLNYGYTF.

This clonotype was found many times. The chain has TRBV20-1 and TRBJ1-3; no definite D call. The CDR3 is 13 amino acids. CDR1 DFQATT and CDR2 SNEGSKA come from the germline V gene (reference sequence). V shed 1 base and J shed 0 bases, with 4 bases lying between them. CDR3 sequence (DNA): TGCAGTGCTAGAGGCCCCTCTGGAAACACCATATATTTT. It encodes CSARGPSGNTIYF.

This clonotype was picked up many times. The rearrangement joins TRBV12-3 or TRBV12-4 to TRBJ1-5, with D uncertain. The CDR3 contains 14 residues. The ends were cut back, 7 bases at V and 3 bases at J, with 13 bases in the middle. The CDR3 here is CASTGGRHNQPQHF. Written as DNA, the CDR3 is TGTGCCAGCACCGGCGGACGGCACAATCAGCCCCAGCATTTT.

This clonotype was seen a few times. The rearrangement joins TRBV12-3 or TRBV12-4 to TRBJ1-2; D possibly corresponds to TRBD1 (5 bases). V was clipped by 5 bases and J by 4 bases, with 14 bases between them. CDR3 length equals 14 residues. The CDR3 is CASSPRDRPYGYTF. CDR3 in DNA: TGTGCCAGCAGTCCCCGGGACCGTCCCTATGGCTACACCTTC.

This clonotype was seen only a few times. The rearrangement uses TRBV4-3 and TRBJ2-7; D unresolved. V was shortened by 4 bases and J by 5 bases, with 15 bases between the two germline ends. The CDR3 is 14 residues long. Germline V lookup: CDR1 LGHNA, CDR2 YSLEER. CDR3 loop: CASSLQTGYDEQYF. The CDR3 DNA follows: TGCGCCAGCAGCCTACAAACCGGGTATGACGAGCAGTACTTC.

The chain joins TRBV12-3 or TRBV12-4 to TRBJ1-6; D possibly corresponds to TRBD1 (6 bases). The CDR3 consists of 14 residues. V gave up 7 bases and J gave up 8 bases, with 15 bases separating them. The DNA for the CDR3 is TGTGCCAGCACCCCGGGGGCCCCACATTCACCCCTCCACTTT. It specifies CASTPGAPHSPLHF.

The CDR3 loop is CASSGSRVRSTEAFF. The DNA of the CDR3 is TGTGCCAGCAGCGGTTCTCGGGTGCGCAGCACTGAAGCTTTCTTT. J is TRBJ1-1 and V is TRBV12-3 or TRBV12-4; no definite D call. V lost 6 bases, J lost 4 bases, and 18 bases lay in between. This CDR3 is 15 amino acids long.

This clonotype was counted a few times. The chain combines TRBV20-1 with TRBJ2-3; possibly TRBD2 for D (6 bases). V lost 5 bases, J lost 0 bases, and 15 bases lay in between. The CDR3 extends over 15 amino acids. CDR1 and CDR2 from the germline V gene are DFQATT and SNEGSKA (reference sequence). The CDR3 DNA reads TGCAGTGCTCGGGGGTGGTGGGTCAGCACAGATACGCAGTATTTT. Translation gives CSARGWWVSTDTQYF.

The CDR3 reads CASSSQGRDYGYTF. For the CDR3, the DNA is TGTGCCAGCAGTTCCCAGGGTAGGGACTATGGCTACACCTTC. The V call is TRBV28, the J call TRBJ1-2, with D tentatively TRBD1 (5 bases). CDR1 is MDHEN, CDR2 SYDVKM, per germline. CDR3 length equals 14 residues. The ends were cut back, 4 bases at V and 3 bases at J, with 12 bases in the middle.

CDR3 sequence: CASSYRRRGAGSTDTQYF. In nucleotides, the CDR3 is TGTGCCAGCAGTTACCGGCGCCGTGGGGCGGGTAGCACAGATACGCAGTATTTT. V is TRBV6-5 and J is TRBJ2-3, with D possibly being TRBD1 or TRBD2 (5 bases each). CDR1 is MNHEY and CDR2 is SVGAGI in the germline V gene. V lost 2 bases and J lost 0, with 18 bases in between. The CDR3 covers 18 residues.

The chain is built from TRBV10-2 and TRBJ2-5; D is perhaps TRBD1 or TRBD2 (5 bases each). Germline V gene sequence: CDR1 WSHSY, CDR2 SAAADI. V was pared by 2 bases and J by 5 bases, with 18 bases between. The CDR3 is 16 residues long. The DNA for the CDR3 is TGCGCCAGCAGTGAGGTGCAGGCCCGATGGGGGGAGACCCAGTACTTC. Translating gives CASSEVQARWGETQYF.

Worth noting for this clonotype: The DNA is omitted, as the CDR3 cannot be located on it reliably, and the CDR3 follows TCRdb's listing. The rearrangement uses TRBV21-1 and TRBJ2-3. TRBV21-1 is a pseudogene segment. The length of the CDR3 is 16 amino acids, counting both ends. The CDR3 is CASSKFVGIGTDTQYF.

V gene TRBV28 combines with J gene TRBJ2-7; D is unresolved. The V end was cut by 6 bases, the J end by 3 bases, with 3 bases between. The CDR3 covers 10 residues. Germline lookup yields CDR1 MDHEN and CDR2 SYDVKM. This chain's CDR3 is CASSDYEQYF. Here the CDR3 DNA reads TGTGCCAGCAGCGACTACGAGCAGTACTTC. The complete variable domain, with remaining parts taken from reference TRBV28 and TRBJ2-7, reads DVKVTQSSRYLVKRTGEKVFLECVQDMDHENMFWYRQDPGLGLRLIYFSYDVKMKEKGDIPEGYSVSREKKERFSLILESASTNQTSMYLCASSDYEQYFGPGTRLTVT.

The rearrangement joins TRBV2 to TRBJ2-7; D is undetermined. Between the trimmed V and J ends, which lost 7 bases and 4 bases, there was a span of 8 bases. Germline CDR1 and CDR2: SNHLY and FYNNEI. The length of the CDR3 is 11 residues. CDR3 DNA: TGTGCCAGCATGGTGGGATACGAGCAGTACTTC. Amino acid sequence: CASMVGYEQYF.

This sequence joins TRBV7-2 and TRBJ1-2; D is ambiguous. Germline lookup yields CDR1 SGHTA and CDR2 FQGNSA. Trimming removed 1 base at V and 4 bases at J, with 10 bases between. The CDR3 sequence is 14 residues long. The CDR3 here is CASSLVGSIYGYTF. The DNA of the CDR3 is TGTGCCAGCAGCTTAGTTGGCAGTATCTATGGCTACACCTTC.

This clonotype was recorded a few times. The chain uses TRBV11-2 and TRBJ2-3, with D hard to call. The CDR3 totals 18 residues. Germline V gives CDR1 SGHAT, CDR2 FQNNGV. Trimming pared 5 bases from V and 8 bases from J, leaving 29 bases between. CDR3 region: CASSPSVSGSRRFGTQYF. CDR3 DNA sequence: TGTGCCAGCAGCCCCTCGGTCTCAGGCAGCCGACGGTTCGGTACGCAGTATTTT.

V and J are TRBV6-2 or TRBV6-3 and TRBJ2-2, with a tentative D call TRBD1 (6 bases). The CDR3 runs 16 residues. The ends were cut back, 2 bases at V and 4 bases at J, with 14 bases in the middle. Per germline, CDR1 MNHEY and CDR2 SVGEGT. The CDR3 here is CASSYLPGALTGELFF. CDR3 DNA sequence: TGTGCCAGCAGTTACCTGCCAGGGGCCCTCACCGGGGAGCTGTTTTTT.

There are many counts of this clonotype. The chain uses TRBV5-1 and TRBJ1-1, with 8 bases lining up with TRBD1. This CDR3 region has 12 residues. Germline V CDR1 and CDR2: SGHRS, YFSETQ. V lost 4 bases, J lost 10 bases, and 6 bases stayed unmatched. CDR3 loop: CASSLGQGRAFF. The CDR3 nucleotides are TGCGCCAGCAGCCTAGGACAGGGTCGAGCTTTCTTT. Using reference TRBV5-1 and TRBJ1-1 for the parts outside the CDR3, the full variable domain is KAGVTQTPRYLIKTRGQQVTLSCSPISGHRSVSWYQQTPGQGLQFLFEYFSETQRNKGNFPGRFSGRQFSNSRSEMNVSTLELGDSALYLCASSLGQGRAFFGQGTRLTVV.

This clonotype was counted at least ten times. The V gene is TRBV4-2, the J gene TRBJ2-5, with a weak D call TRBD2 (6 bases). Trimming cost V 0 bases and J 7 bases, with 9 bases left between them. CDR1 is LGHNA, CDR2 YNFKEQ, per germline. This CDR3 is built from 13 residues. Here the CDR3 reads CASSQDKGGTQYF. The DNA of the CDR3 is TGTGCCAGCAGCCAAGACAAGGGAGGGACCCAGTACTTC.

This clonotype came up a few times. The rearrangement joins TRBV20-1 to TRBJ2-7, with 10 bases matching TRBD1. The CDR3 totals 14 residues. After removal of 6 bases from V and 2 bases from J, the junction contained 7 bases not matched to a gene. Germline-derived CDR1 and CDR2 are DFQATT and SNEGSKA (reference sequence). The CDR3 DNA follows: TGCAGTGCGCAATTGACAGGGGGCCCCTACGAGCAGTACTTC. Residues: CSAQLTGGPYEQYF.

The J gene is TRBJ2-2, the V gene TRBV12-3 or TRBV12-4; TRBD2 matches at 9 bases. V was clipped by 2 bases and J by 4 bases; unmatched bases: 8. The CDR3 sequence is 17 residues long. CDR3 sequence reads: CASSLSPSSGVTGELFF. The DNA for the CDR3 is TGTGCCAGCAGTTTAAGCCCGTCTAGCGGGGTCACCGGGGAGCTGTTTTTT.

This clonotype was observed a handful of times. The rearrangement joins TRBV7-2 to TRBJ2-7, with 10 positions matching TRBD2. The V gene's germline CDR1 is SGHTA and CDR2 FQGNSA. V shed 1 base and J 4 bases; nucleotides not matched to a gene: 13. The CDR3 has 18 amino acids. CDR3 in amino acids: CASSLVLAGDTEKYEQYF. In DNA form, the CDR3 reads TGTGCCAGCAGCTTAGTGCTAGCGGGAGATACCGAAAAATACGAGCAGTACTTC. Together with reference TRBV7-2 and TRBJ2-7, the CDR3 gives the full variable domain: GAGVSQSPSNKVTEKGKDVELRCDPISGHTALYWYRQSLGQGLEFLIYFQGNSAPDKSGLPSDRFSAERTGGSVSTLTIQRTQQEDSAVYLCASSLVLAGDTEKYEQYFGPGTRLTVT.